This T cell receptor (beta chain) was sequenced for a study of shared clonotypes between healthy human individuals. The CDR3 consists of 11 residues. Germline CDR1 is SGHNT and CDR2 is YYREEE (reference sequence). Trimming pared 4 bases from V and 4 bases from J, leaving 6 bases between. Clones were sequenced by immunoSEQ multiplex PCR, and TCRdb holds only the in-frame ones, with some missing. The sample lists 1.4 million or so clones; roughly 98.5% were seen once. With respect to this clone: The same CDR3 can be traced to other DNA sequences in this sample.

This chain connects TRBV5-4 to TRBJ2-7; unclear D gene. The source of this sequence is a young man in good health. Sequences were obtained from naive CD4+ T cells sorted from blood. The subset here: CD45RA+ positively selected. The CDR3 reads CASSPKYEQYF. DNA of the CDR3: TGTGCCAGCAGCCCGAAATACGAGCAGTACTTC.